These 19 T cell receptor beta chains were sequenced from one sample in a study of T cells in Graves' hyperthyroidism and ophthalmopathy. There were TCR beta CDR3 regions amplified from RNA transcripts. HTBI primers drove first-round RT-PCR of the TCR CDR3. Via MiXCR, TCRdb re-called the multiplex PCR reads, giving one row per CDR3 protein. The sample shows a few hundred thousand distinct CDR3 sequences, roughly 46% of them seen only once. The sequencing sample was made of peripheral blood or thyroid tissue (not recorded which). The receptors derive from a woman aged 18-35 years with Graves' hyperthyroidism.

This clonotype was picked up a small number of times. The chain employs TRBV2 and TRBJ2-6; 11 bases line up with TRBD1. The CDR3 has 18 amino acids. The junction had 3 bases not matched to a gene; V was cut back by 0 bases and J by 2 bases. CDR1 is SNHLY and CDR2 is FYNNEI in the germline V gene. CDR3 DNA sequence: TGTGCCAGCAGTGAAGCAGGACAGGGGGCGGCTGGGGCCAACGTCCTGACTTTC. Its protein is CASSEAGQGAAGANVLTF. Variable domain in full (rest from reference TRBV2 and TRBJ2-6): EPEVTQTPSHQVTQMGQEVILRCVPISNHLYFYWYRQILGQKVEFLVSFYNNEISEKSEIFDDQFSVERPDGSNFTLKIRSTKLEDSAMYFCASSEAGQGAAGANVLTFGAGSRLTVL.

This chain uses TRBV7-2 with TRBJ2-5; 7 nucleotides align to TRBD2. Per germline, CDR1 SGHTA and CDR2 FQGNSA. The V and J ends lost 11 bases and 2 bases, in that order; junction bases with no gene match: 11. There are 14 residues in the CDR3. CDR3 region: CAWRDGTKQETQYF. The CDR3, as DNA: TGTGCCTGGAGAGACGGGACTAAACAAGAGACCCAGTACTTC.

CDR3 coding DNA: TGTGCCAGCAGTGAGTCGGGACAGGGCTCGGAGACCCAGTACTTC. This codes for CASSESGQGSETQYF. The J gene is TRBJ2-5, the V gene TRBV2, with 9 positions matching TRBD1. CDR1 SNHLY and CDR2 FYNNEI come from the germline V gene. V dropped 3 bases and J dropped 5; count of bases not matched to a gene: 7. The CDR3 runs 15 residues.

This clonotype showed up many times. The chain links TRBV19 to TRBJ1-5, with 8 bases identical to TRBD1. Germline assignment: CDR1 LNHDA and CDR2 SQIVND (reference sequence). J was trimmed by 15 bases and V by 4 bases; bases with no gene match: 5. This CDR3 region has 11 residues. CDR3 residues: CASSTRTGRHF. CDR3 DNA sequence: TGTGCCAGTAGTACTCGGACAGGGCGGCATTTT. Together with reference TRBV19 and TRBJ1-5, the CDR3 gives the full variable domain: DGGITQSPKYLFRKEGQNVTLSCEQNLNHDAMYWYRQDPGQGLRLIYYSQIVNDFQKGDIAEGYSVSREKKESFPLTVTSAQKNPTAFYLCASSTRTGRHFGDGTRLSIL.

This clonotype was detected many times. The chain is built from TRBV7-9 and TRBJ1-5; tentatively, D is TRBD1 (5 bases). CDR1 and CDR2 (germline): SEHNR, FQNEAQ (reference sequence). V was clipped by 6 bases and J by 0 bases, with 9 bases between them. This CDR3 contains 14 residues. In nucleotides, the CDR3 is TGTGCCAGCAGTACCGGGACTAGCAATCAGCCCCAGCATTTT. It yields the protein CASSTGTSNQPQHF.

This clonotype was counted between two and nine times. This sequence joins TRBV2 and TRBJ2-7; D unresolved. The CDR3 totals 14 residues. Trimming stripped 7 bases from V and 1 base from J, with 14 bases between. Germline lookup yields CDR1 SNHLY and CDR2 FYNNEI. CDR3 loop: CASIYDVGSYEQYF. The CDR3 nucleotides are TGTGCCAGCATATACGACGTTGGTTCCTACGAGCAGTACTTC.

This clonotype occurred many times. The germline gene is not matched at one end of the junction; a read error may be the cause. The V call is TRBV7-7, the J call TRBJ2-3; 8 nucleotides match TRBD2. The CDR3 is 14 amino acids. Germline V gene sequence: CDR1 SSHAT, CDR2 FNYEAQ (reference sequence). The CDR3 DNA sequence: TGTGCTAGCAGCCAAAGCGGGAGAACAGATACGCAGTATTTT. It codes for CASSQSGRTDTQYF.

The chain has TRBV11-2 and TRBJ1-5, with D unresolved. V was clipped by 7 bases and J by 5 bases, with 15 bases between them. CDR1 and CDR2 (germline): SGHAT, FQNNGV. The CDR3 is 14 amino acids. The CDR3 bases are TGTGCCAGCAACGACGTCTATCGCCATCAGCCCCAGCATTTT. Translation: CASNDVYRHQPQHF.

Remarks on this clonotype: Germline and junction disagree at one end, which may indicate a read error. CDR3 nucleotides: TGTGCCAGCAACTTAGGAGGGCCCTACGAGCAGTACTTC. This gives the protein CASNLGGPYEQYF. The chain carries TRBV7-2 and TRBJ2-7; D is perhaps TRBD2 (6 bases). Looked up from germline, CDR1 is SGHTA and CDR2 is FQGNSA. The CDR3 extends over 13 amino acids.

The V gene is TRBV7-2, the J gene TRBJ2-7, with unresolved D. The germline V and J ends were trimmed by 1 base and 5 bases, with 12 bases remaining between them. The germline CDR1 and CDR2 sequences are SGHTA and FQGNSA. The CDR3 spans 14 residues. CDR3 nucleotides: TGTGCCAGCAGCTTAGTGTCGGCGGCCCACGAGCAGTACTTC. Translation gives CASSLVSAAHEQYF.

This clonotype was found a few times. This chain connects TRBV7-3 to TRBJ2-2; D remains ambiguous. V lost 5 bases to trimming and J lost 5 bases, with 6 bases between them. Looked up from germline, CDR1 is SGHTA and CDR2 is FQGTGA. The CDR3 length is 12 residues. The CDR3 coding sequence is TGTGCCAGCAGCCAGTGGACCGGGGAGCTGTTTTTT. This codes for CASSQWTGELFF.

The gene calls are TRBV7-9 and TRBJ2-2; a weak D match, TRBD2 (5 bases). Trimming took off 7 bases at V and 0 bases at J, with 15 bases between the two ends. The CDR3 loop spans 16 amino acids. Per the germline V gene, CDR1 is SEHNR and CDR2 is FQNEAQ (reference sequence). The CDR3 reads CASTPRGQTNTGELFF. CDR3 DNA sequence: TGTGCCAGCACTCCCCGAGGGCAGACGAACACCGGGGAGCTGTTTTTT.

At least ten counts were recorded for this clonotype. The J gene is TRBJ2-5, the V gene TRBV29-1, with 10 bases matching TRBD1. Trimming cost V 7 bases and J 5 bases; bases outside gene matches: 4. Germline V gene lookup returns CDR1 SQVTM and CDR2 ANQGSEA. The CDR3 loop spans 12 amino acids. The CDR3 nucleotides are TGCAGCGCGGACAGGGGGATGGAGACCCAGTACTTC. Translating gives CSADRGMETQYF.

The chain combines TRBV12-3 or TRBV12-4 with TRBJ2-5; D perhaps matches TRBD1 (6 bases). Trimming stripped 1 base from V and 7 bases from J, with 10 bases between. This CDR3 spans 13 amino acids. The CDR3: CASSLEGGMTQYF. CDR3 coding DNA: TGTGCCAGCAGTTTAGAAGGGGGAATGACCCAGTACTTC.

The chain combines TRBV2 with TRBJ2-2, with 7 bases fitting TRBD1. Per the germline V gene, CDR1 is SNHLY and CDR2 is FYNNEI. The CDR3 extends over 15 amino acids. Unmatched junction bases numbered 9, after V lost 5 bases and J lost 6 bases. CDR3 nucleotide sequence: TGTGCCAGCAGTCGCCCGACAGGGTCGGCCGGGGAGCTGTTTTTT. It is translated as CASSRPTGSAGELFF.

This chain links TRBV25-1 with TRBJ2-7, with 7 nucleotides matching TRBD1. V dropped 6 bases and J dropped 1; count of bases not matched to a gene: 12. The CDR3 consists of 16 residues. Per the germline V gene, CDR1 is MGHDK and CDR2 is SYGVNS. The chain's CDR3 is CASSQFEGQSSYEQYF. As DNA, the CDR3 is TGTGCCAGCAGCCAGTTCGAGGGACAGTCTTCCTACGAGCAGTACTTC.

This rearrangement joins TRBV29-1 to TRBJ1-2; no firm D call. Germline V CDR1 and CDR2: SQVTM, ANQGSEA. This CDR3 contains 12 residues. V lost 7 bases and J 7 bases, leaving 16 bases between the germline ends. The CDR3 DNA sequence: TGCAGCGGCGAAGGTTTAGGGCCTGGCTACACCTTC. The encoded protein is CSGEGLGPGYTF.

Comment on this clonotype: A much larger clone sits a single nucleotide away, making a read error possible. The genes are TRBV5-3 and TRBJ1-2, with D unresolved. TRBV5-3 is designated an ORF whose function remains uncertain. The CDR3 totals 12 residues. The V end was cut by 10 bases, the J end by 8 bases, with 18 bases between. CDR3 sequence: CAGNLYEMGYTF. Written as DNA, the CDR3 is TGTGCCGGCAACTTATATGAGATGGGCTACACCTTC.

The chain has TRBV24-1 and TRBJ1-1; D call uncertain. From germline, CDR1 is KGHDR and CDR2 SFDVKD. V shed 4 bases and J shed 4 bases, with 15 bases lying between them. The CDR3 sequence is 15 residues long. The DNA for the CDR3 is TGTGCCACCAGTGACCCCACTAGCGGGAGCACTGAAGCTTTCTTT. Its protein product is CATSDPTSGSTEAFF.